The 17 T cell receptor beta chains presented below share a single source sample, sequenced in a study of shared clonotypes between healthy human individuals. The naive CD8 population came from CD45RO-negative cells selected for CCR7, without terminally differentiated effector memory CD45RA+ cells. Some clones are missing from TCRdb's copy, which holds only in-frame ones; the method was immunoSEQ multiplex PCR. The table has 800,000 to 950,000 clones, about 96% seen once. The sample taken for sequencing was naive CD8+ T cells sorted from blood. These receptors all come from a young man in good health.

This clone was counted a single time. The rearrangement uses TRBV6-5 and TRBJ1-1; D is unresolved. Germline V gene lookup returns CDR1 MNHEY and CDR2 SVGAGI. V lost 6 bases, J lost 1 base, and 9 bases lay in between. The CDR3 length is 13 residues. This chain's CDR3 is CASSPFKNTEAFF. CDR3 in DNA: TGTGCCAGCAGCCCATTCAAGAACACTGAAGCTTTCTTT.

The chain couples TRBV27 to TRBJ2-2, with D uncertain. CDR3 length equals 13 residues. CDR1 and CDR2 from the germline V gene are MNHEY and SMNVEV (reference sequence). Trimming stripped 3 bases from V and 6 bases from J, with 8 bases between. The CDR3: CASSLDLPGELFF. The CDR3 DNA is TGTGCCAGCAGTTTGGACCTCCCCGGGGAGCTGTTTTTT.

CDR3 protein: CASSQEGGATYEQYF. The CDR3 DNA is TGTGCCAGCAGCCAAGAAGGCGGGGCAACCTACGAGCAGTACTTC. The chain carries TRBV4-2 and TRBJ2-7; D might be TRBD2 (6 bases). The CDR3 is made up of 15 amino acids. The V gene lost 0 bases and the J gene lost 2 bases, with 11 bases spanning the gap. The germline gives CDR1 LGHNA, CDR2 YNFKEQ.

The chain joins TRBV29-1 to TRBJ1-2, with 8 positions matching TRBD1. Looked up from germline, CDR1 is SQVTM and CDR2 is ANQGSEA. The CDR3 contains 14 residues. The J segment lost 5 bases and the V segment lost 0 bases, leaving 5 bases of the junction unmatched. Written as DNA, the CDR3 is TGCAGCGTTGAAGACCCGGACAGGGCATATGGCTACACCTTC. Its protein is CSVEDPDRAYGYTF.

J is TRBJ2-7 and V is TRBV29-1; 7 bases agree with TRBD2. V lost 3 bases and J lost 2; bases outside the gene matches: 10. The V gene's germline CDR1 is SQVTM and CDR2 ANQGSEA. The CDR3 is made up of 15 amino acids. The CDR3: CSVDSGMGPAYEQYF. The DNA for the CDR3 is TGCAGCGTTGACAGCGGGATGGGACCCGCCTACGAGCAGTACTTC.

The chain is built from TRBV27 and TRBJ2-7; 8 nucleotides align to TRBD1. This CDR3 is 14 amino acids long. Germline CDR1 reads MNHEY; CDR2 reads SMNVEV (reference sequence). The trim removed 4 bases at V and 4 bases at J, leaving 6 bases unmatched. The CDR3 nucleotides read TGTGCCAGCAGTTCTTGGGACAGGTTATACGAGCAGTACTTC. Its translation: CASSSWDRLYEQYF.

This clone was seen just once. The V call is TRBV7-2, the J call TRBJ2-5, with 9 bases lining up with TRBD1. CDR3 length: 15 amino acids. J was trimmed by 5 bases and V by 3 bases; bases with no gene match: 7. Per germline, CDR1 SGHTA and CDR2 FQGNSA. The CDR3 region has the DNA TGTGCCAGCAGCTTTAGGACAGGGGTTGTGGAGACCCAGTACTTC. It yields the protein CASSFRTGVVETQYF. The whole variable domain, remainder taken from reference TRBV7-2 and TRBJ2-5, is GAGVSQSPSNKVTEKGKDVELRCDPISGHTALYWYRQSLGQGLEFLIYFQGNSAPDKSGLPSDRFSAERTGGSVSTLTIQRTQQEDSAVYLCASSFRTGVVETQYFGPGTRLLVL.

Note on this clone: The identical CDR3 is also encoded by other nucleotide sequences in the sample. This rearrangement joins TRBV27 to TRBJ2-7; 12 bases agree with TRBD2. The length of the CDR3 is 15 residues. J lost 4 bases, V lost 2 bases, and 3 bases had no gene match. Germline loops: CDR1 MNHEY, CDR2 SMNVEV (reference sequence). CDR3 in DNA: TGTGCCAGCAGTTTAGCAGGACTAGCGGGATACGAGCAGTACTTC. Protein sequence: CASSLAGLAGYEQYF.

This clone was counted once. CDR3 nucleotide sequence: TGCAGCGTTGACCAGGGGTCCGGGACTGATAACTATGGCTACACCTTC. It translates to CSVDQGSGTDNYGYTF. The gene calls are TRBV29-1 and TRBJ1-2; D is perhaps TRBD1 (6 bases). This CDR3 spans 16 amino acids. Germline V CDR1 and CDR2: SQVTM, ANQGSEA. The V gene lost 3 bases and the J gene lost 1 base, with 18 bases spanning the gap.

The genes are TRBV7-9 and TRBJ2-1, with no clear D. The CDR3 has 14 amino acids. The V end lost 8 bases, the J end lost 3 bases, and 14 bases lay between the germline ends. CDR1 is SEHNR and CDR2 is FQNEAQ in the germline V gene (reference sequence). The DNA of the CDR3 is TGTGCCAGCCAAGTCGGGCGCAACTACAATGAGCAGTTCTTC. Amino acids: CASQVGRNYNEQFF. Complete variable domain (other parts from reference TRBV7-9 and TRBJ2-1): DTGVSQNPRHKITKRGQNVTFRCDPISEHNRLYWYRQTLGQGPEFLTYFQNEAQLEKSRLLSDRFSAERPKGSFSTLEIQRTEQGDSAMYLCASQVGRNYNEQFFGPGTRLTVL.

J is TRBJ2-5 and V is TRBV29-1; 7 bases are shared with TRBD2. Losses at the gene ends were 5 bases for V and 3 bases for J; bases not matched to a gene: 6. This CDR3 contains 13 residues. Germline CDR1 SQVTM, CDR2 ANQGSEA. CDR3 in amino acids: CSVRQGGKETQYF. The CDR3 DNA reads TGCAGCGTTCGGCAGGGAGGGAAAGAGACCCAGTACTTC.

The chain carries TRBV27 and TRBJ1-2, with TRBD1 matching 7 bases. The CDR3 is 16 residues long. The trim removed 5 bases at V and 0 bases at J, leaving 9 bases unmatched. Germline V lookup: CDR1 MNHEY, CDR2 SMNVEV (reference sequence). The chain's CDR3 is CASSPLPGTANYGYTF. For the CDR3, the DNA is TGTGCCAGCAGTCCGCTCCCAGGGACAGCTAACTATGGCTACACCTTC.

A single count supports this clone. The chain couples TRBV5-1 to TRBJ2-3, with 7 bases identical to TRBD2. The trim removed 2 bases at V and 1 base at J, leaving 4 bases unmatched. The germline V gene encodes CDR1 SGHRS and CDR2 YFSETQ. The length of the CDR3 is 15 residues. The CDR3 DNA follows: TGCGCCAGCAGCTTAAGCGGGACCGGCACAGATACGCAGTATTTT. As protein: CASSLSGTGTDTQYF.

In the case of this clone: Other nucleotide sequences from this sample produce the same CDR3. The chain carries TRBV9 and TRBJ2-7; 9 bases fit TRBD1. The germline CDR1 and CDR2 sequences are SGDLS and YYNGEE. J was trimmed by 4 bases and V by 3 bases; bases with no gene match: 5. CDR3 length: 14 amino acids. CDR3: CASSDTGGGYEQYF. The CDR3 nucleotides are TGTGCCAGCAGCGACACAGGGGGCGGGTACGAGCAGTACTTC.

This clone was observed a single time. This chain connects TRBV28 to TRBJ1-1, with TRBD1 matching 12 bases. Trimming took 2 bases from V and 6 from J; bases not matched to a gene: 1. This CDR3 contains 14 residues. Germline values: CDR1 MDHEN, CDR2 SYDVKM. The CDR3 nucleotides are TGTGCCAGCAGTTTAGGGACAGGGGGCCCTGAAGCTTTCTTT. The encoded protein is CASSLGTGGPEAFF. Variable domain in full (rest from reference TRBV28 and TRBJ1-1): DVKVTQSSRYLVKRTGEKVFLECVQDMDHENMFWYRQDPGLGLRLIYFSYDVKMKEKGDIPEGYSVSREKKERFSLILESASTNQTSMYLCASSLGTGGPEAFFGQGTRLTVV.

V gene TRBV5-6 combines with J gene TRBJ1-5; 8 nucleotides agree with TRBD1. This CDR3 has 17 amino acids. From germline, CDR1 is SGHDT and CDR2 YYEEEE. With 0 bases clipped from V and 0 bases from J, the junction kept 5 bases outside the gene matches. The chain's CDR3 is CASSLGQGSYSNQPQHF. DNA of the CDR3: TGTGCCAGCAGCTTGGGACAGGGGTCCTATAGCAATCAGCCCCAGCATTTT.

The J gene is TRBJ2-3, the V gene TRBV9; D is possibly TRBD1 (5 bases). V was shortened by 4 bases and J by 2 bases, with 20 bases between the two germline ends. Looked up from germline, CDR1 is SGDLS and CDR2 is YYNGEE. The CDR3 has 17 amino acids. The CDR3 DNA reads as TGTGCCAGCAGCTCGAGCGCAGGGATCCAGGACACAGATACGCAGTATTTT. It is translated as CASSSSAGIQDTDTQYF.